This T cell receptor (beta chain) comes out of a study of cytomegalovirus exposure and HLA in healthy donors. Looked up from germline, CDR1 is LNHDA and CDR2 is SQIVND (reference sequence). V shed 5 bases and J shed 6 bases, with 19 bases lying between them. The CDR3 runs 15 residues. The PCR had 60 Vbeta and 13 Jbeta primers. TCRdb's copy holds only in-frame clones and misses some; the assay was immunoSEQ multiplex PCR. The sample lists 150,000 to 200,000 clones; around four fifths were seen once. The J gene is TRBJ1-1, the V gene TRBV19; D remains ambiguous. The source material was PBMCs. The receptor comes from a man aged 35-49 years in good health and CMV-seropositive. The CDR3 sequence is CASSPITRSLAEAFF. CDR3 in DNA: TGTGCCAGTAGTCCAATAACGAGGTCCCTGGCTGAAGCTTTCTTT.